This T cell receptor beta chain was profiled in a study of siplizumab effects on memory and regulatory T cells. Details on this clone: Its specificity is not known.

Clones were read by immunoSEQ multiplex PCR, and TCRdb kept only the in-frame ones, dropping some. The table has approximately 65,000 clones, less than 90% seen once. V gave up 4 bases and J gave up 1 base, with 10 bases separating them. The CDR3 has 14 residues. Germline loops: CDR1 ENHRY, CDR2 SYGVKD. General study results and limits: Naive T cells, seemingly more diverse than memory cells, seemed major alloresponse contributors. Fewer alloreactive sequences mapped to unstimulated CD4+ memory cells under siplizumab. Roughly 80-97% of dividing CD4+ or CD8+ clones were without an attributable naive or memory phenotype. Siplizumab gave mappable alloreactive CD4+ clones an average Treg-derived fraction of under 75%, against over 25% in controls.

This sequence was found in a human donor in good health. J is TRBJ1-1 and V is TRBV10-3; no clear D gene. Sequencing input: memory CD4+ T cells sorted from blood. The CDR3 sequence is CAISGWRENTEAFF. The CDR3 nucleotides are TGTGCCATCAGTGGGTGGCGGGAGAACACTGAAGCTTTCTTT.